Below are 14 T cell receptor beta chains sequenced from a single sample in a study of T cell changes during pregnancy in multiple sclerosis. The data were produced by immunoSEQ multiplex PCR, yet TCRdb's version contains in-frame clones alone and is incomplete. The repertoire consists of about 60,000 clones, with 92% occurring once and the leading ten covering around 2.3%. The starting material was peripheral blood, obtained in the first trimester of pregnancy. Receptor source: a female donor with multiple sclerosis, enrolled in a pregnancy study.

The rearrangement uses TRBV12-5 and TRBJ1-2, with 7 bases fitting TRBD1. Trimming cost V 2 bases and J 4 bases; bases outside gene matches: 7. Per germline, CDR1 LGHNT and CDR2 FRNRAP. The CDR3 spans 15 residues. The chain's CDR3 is CASGLKTGRGYGYTF. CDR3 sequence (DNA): TGTGCTAGTGGTTTGAAGACAGGGCGGGGCTATGGCTACACCTTC.

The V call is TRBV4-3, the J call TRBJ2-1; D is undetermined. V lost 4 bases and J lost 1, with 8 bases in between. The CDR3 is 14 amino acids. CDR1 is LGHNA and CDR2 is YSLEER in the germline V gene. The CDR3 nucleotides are TGCGCCAGCAGCCCTAGTAATTCCTACAATGAGCAGTTCTTC. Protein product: CASSPSNSYNEQFF.

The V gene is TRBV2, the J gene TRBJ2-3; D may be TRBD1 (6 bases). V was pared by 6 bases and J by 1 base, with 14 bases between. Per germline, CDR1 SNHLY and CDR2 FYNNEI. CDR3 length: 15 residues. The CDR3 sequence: CASRRTGLGTDTQYF. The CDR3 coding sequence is TGTGCCAGCAGGCGCACAGGGTTAGGCACAGATACGCAGTATTTT.

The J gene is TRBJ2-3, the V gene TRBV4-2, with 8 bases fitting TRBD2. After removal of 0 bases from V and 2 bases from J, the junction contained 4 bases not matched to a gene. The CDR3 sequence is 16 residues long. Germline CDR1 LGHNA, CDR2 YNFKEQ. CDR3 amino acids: CASSQEVAGLTDTQYF. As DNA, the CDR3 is TGTGCCAGCAGCCAAGAGGTAGCGGGGCTCACAGATACGCAGTATTTT.

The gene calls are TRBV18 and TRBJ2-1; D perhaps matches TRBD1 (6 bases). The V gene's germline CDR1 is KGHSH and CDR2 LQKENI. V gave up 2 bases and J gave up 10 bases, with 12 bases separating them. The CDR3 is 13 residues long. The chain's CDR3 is CASSPSLGTEQFF. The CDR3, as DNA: TGTGCCAGCTCACCATCACTAGGGACAGAGCAGTTCTTC.

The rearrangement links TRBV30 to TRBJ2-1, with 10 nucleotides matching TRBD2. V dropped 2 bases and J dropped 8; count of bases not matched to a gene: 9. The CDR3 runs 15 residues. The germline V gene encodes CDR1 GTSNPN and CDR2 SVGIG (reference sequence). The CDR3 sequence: CAWSRGLAVGHEQFF. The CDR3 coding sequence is TGTGCCTGGAGTCGCGGACTAGCGGTGGGGCATGAGCAGTTCTTC.

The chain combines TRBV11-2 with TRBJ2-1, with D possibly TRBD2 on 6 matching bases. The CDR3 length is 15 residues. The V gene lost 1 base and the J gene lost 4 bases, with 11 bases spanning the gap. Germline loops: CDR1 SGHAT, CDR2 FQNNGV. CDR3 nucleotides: TGTGCCAGCAGCTTAGTCGGGAGTGCGTACAATGAGCAGTTCTTC. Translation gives CASSLVGSAYNEQFF.

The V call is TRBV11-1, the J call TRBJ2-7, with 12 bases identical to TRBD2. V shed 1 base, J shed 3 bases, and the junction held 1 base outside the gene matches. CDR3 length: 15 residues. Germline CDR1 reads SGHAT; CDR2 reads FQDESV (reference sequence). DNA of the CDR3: TGTGCCAGCAGCTTAGGACTAGCGGGAGACTACGAGCAGTACTTC. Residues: CASSLGLAGDYEQYF.

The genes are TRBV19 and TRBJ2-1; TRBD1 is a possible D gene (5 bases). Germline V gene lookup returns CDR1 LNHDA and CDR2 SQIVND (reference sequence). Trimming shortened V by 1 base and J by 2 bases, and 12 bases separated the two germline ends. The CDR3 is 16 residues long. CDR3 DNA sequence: TGTGCCAGTAGTATAGGCCGGCAGGGTCCCTACAATGAGCAGTTCTTC. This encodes CASSIGRQGPYNEQFF.

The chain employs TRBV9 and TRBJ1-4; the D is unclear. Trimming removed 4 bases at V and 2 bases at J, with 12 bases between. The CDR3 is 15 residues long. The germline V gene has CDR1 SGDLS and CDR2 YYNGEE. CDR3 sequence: CASSPSHRTNEKLFF. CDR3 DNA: TGTGCCAGCAGCCCGTCCCATCGGACTAATGAAAAACTGTTTTTT.

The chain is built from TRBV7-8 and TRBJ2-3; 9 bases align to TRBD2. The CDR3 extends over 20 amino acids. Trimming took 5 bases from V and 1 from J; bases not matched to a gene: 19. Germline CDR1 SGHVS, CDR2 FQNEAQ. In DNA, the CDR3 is TGTGCCAGCAGCCCTAGCCTAGGCGCGGGAGGGCGATGGGGCACAGATACGCAGTATTTT. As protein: CASSPSLGAGGRWGTDTQYF.

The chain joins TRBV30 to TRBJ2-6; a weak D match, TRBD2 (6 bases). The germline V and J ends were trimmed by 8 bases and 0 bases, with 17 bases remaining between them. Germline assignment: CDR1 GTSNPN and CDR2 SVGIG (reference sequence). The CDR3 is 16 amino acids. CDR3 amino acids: CATSGTSYSGANVLTF. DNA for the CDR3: TGTGCCACCAGTGGGACTTCCTACTCTGGGGCCAACGTCCTGACTTTC.

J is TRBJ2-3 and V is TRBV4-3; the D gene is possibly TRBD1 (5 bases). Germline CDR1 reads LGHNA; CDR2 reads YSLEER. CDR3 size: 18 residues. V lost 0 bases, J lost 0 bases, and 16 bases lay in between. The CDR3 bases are TGCGCCAGCAGCCAAGATTTGGGGCAGGGCTTTAGCACAGATACGCAGTATTTT. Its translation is CASSQDLGQGFSTDTQYF.

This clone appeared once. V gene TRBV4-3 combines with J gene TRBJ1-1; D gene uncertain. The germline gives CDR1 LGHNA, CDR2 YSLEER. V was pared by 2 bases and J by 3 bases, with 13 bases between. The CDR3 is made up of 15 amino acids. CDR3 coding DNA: TGCGCCAGCAGCCAAACCGGCCTGAGGGACACTGAAGCTTTCTTT. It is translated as CASSQTGLRDTEAFF.